This T cell receptor beta chain was obtained from a study of T-cell memory formation after mild COVID-19. The study, taken as a whole, reports: The appearance of some responding clones in pre-infection memory suggested that cross-reactive memory joined.

This CDR3 region has 13 residues. V shed 3 bases, J shed 7 bases, and the junction held 6 bases outside the gene matches. This clonotype has ten or more counts. The target antigen is unknown. A 5'RACE reaction primed in the constant segment made cDNA libraries of TCR alpha and TCR beta, and these carried sample barcodes and UMIs. TCRdb itself ran the 5' RACE reads through MiXCR, one entry per CDR3 protein. The repertoire holds tens of thousands of distinct CDR3 sequences, with 16% as singletons. The chain recombines TRBV12-3 or TRBV12-4 with TRBJ2-7; TRBD2 agrees at 7 bases. The sequencing sample was made of PBMCs or a T cell subset sorted from them (not recorded which). The receptor was derived from an adult woman who had mild COVID-19 (a few samples of this study predate the infection). Cell type and time point are not known. Here the CDR3 DNA reads TGTGCCAGCAGTTTGCTGCCAGCGGGAGAGCAGTACTTC. Its protein is CASSLLPAGEQYF.